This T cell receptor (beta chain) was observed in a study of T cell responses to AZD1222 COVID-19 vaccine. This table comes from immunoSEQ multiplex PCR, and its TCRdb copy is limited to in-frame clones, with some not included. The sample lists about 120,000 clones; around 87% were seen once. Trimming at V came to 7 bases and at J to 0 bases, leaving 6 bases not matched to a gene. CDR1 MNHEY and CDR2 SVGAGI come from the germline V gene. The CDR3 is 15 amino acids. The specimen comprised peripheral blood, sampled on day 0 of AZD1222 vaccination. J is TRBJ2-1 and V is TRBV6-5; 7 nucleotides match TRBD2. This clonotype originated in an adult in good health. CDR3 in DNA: TGTGCCAGCACCCTTGGGACTACCTCCTACAATGAGCAGTTCTTC. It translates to CASTLGTTSYNEQFF.